One sample yielded the 17 T cell receptor delta chains listed below, sequenced in a study of γδ T cells in repeated Plasmodium falciparum infection. TCRdb reprocessed the multiplex PCR reads through CATT. The table has around 82,000 delta-chain clones, almost 1.5% seen once. Bulk repertoires came from Vgamma9/Vdelta2+ or Vdelta2-negative gammadelta T cells flow-sorted from PBMC. The sequencing input was gamma-delta T cells from blood. The receptors originated from a pool of human donors (malaria-infected and uninfected, not separated).

This clone was observed a handful of times. TCRdb pairs this DNA with a much larger clone's protein that differs at residue 9, likely a read error; the protein shown was translated from the DNA. The CDR3 spells CACDKVLGGTQSSWDTRQMFF. The CDR3 nucleotides read TGTGCCTGTGACAAAGTACTGGGGGGTACGCAAAGCTCCTGGGACACCCGACAGATGTTTTTC. The rearrangement uses TRDV2 and TRDJ3, with 8 bases fitting TRDD3. TCRdb is silent on the J gene; assignment here came from matching the DNA to germline. This CDR3 is 21 amino acids long. The trim removed 2 bases at V and 0 bases at J, leaving 14 bases unmatched. CDR1 is GEAIGNYY, CDR2 EKD, per germline.

Concerning this clone itself: It is likely a read error: a sequence one base away is far more abundant. Other DNA sequences in this specimen translate into the identical CDR3. The chain carries TRDV2 and TRDJ2; 8 bases line up with TRDD3. TCRdb records no J gene; here it was assigned by comparing the DNA to germline. From germline, CDR1 is GEAIGNYY and CDR2 EKD. The CDR3 runs 15 residues. J lost 6 bases, V lost 0 bases, and 5 bases had no gene match. The CDR3 nucleotides are TGTGCCTGTGACACCCTGGGGGACACACCAGCACAACTCTTCTTT. Residues: CACDTLGDTPAQLFF.

This clone was picked up a small number of times. TCRdb assigns this DNA the protein of a much larger clone, which departs from its translation at residue 4; this likely reflects a read error, and the protein shown comes from translating the DNA. This chain uses TRDV2 with TRDJ2; D possibly corresponds to TRDD3 (6 bases). Matching the DNA to germline supplied the J gene, which TCRdb does not give. The CDR3 covers 21 residues. The V gene lost 4 bases and the J gene lost 0 bases, with 29 bases spanning the gap. Germline V gene lookup returns CDR1 GEAIGNYY and CDR2 EKD. CDR3 in DNA: TGTGCCTGTGAAACTATAAGGGGGAGCCCTACCTTTCACGCTTTGACAGCACAACTCTTCTTT. Protein sequence: CACETIRGSPTFHALTAQLFF.

Concerning this clone: A far larger clone is a single base away, which makes a read error likely. The same CDR3 can be traced to other DNA sequences in this sample. This rearrangement joins TRDV2 to TRDJ1; D is possibly TRDD3 (6 bases). No J gene was available from TCRdb, and it was assigned here by a germline match of the DNA. The V gene's germline CDR1 is GEAIGNYY and CDR2 EKD. The CDR3 is 16 amino acids. The V end was cut by 1 base, the J end by 8 bases, with 22 bases between. DNA of the CDR3: TGTGCCTGTGACACTTACTTAGGACTGGATACAGGGAAACTCATCTTT. This gives the protein CACDTYLGLDTGKLIF.

As concerns this clone: TCRdb assigns this DNA the protein of a much larger clone, which departs from its translation at residue 6; this likely reflects a read error, and the protein shown comes from translating the DNA. The chain carries TRDV1 and TRDJ1; no firm D call. Germline loops: CDR1 TSWWSYY, CDR2 QGS. This CDR3 is 15 amino acids long. V gave up 2 bases and J gave up 0 bases, with 10 bases separating them. The CDR3 sequence: CALGERFDYTDKLIF. DNA of the CDR3: TGTGCTCTTGGGGAAAGGTTCGACTACACCGATAAACTCATCTTT.

A remark on this clone: A much more abundant neighbour one base away suggests this may be a read error. The chain recombines TRDV1 with TRDJ1; D not resolved. The CDR3 length is 14 residues. Germline-derived CDR1 and CDR2 are TSWWSYY and QGS. This CDR3 is CALGELERTDKLIF. The CDR3, as DNA: TGTGCTCTTGGGGAACTAGAACGGACCGATAAACTCATCTTC.

This clone was detected many times. This DNA translates differently at residue 6 from the TCRdb protein, which is that of a much larger clone; a read error is likely, and the protein shown is the DNA's own translation. The rearrangement uses TRDV2 and TRDJ1, with TRDD3 matching 11 bases. V was clipped by 0 bases and J by 0 bases; unmatched bases: 11. CDR1 GEAIGNYY and CDR2 EKD come from the germline V gene. The CDR3 is 19 amino acids. In DNA, the CDR3 is TGTGCCTGTGACACCGCAGGTGGGGGATACGTGGGGTACACCGATAAACTCATCTTT. As protein: CACDTAGGGYVGYTDKLIF.

This clone was found a few times. With a much larger clone just one base away, this may be a read error. The chain joins TRDV1 to TRDJ1; TRDD3 aligns across 8 bases. Since TCRdb gives no J gene, matching the DNA to germline was used here to assign it. V gave up 6 bases and J gave up 0 bases; unmatched junction bases: 42. The CDR3 covers 27 residues. Germline V gene lookup returns CDR1 TSWWSYY and CDR2 QGS. For the CDR3, the DNA is TGTGCTCTTGGAGTACTAGGGGCTCCCGGCCTGGGGGACCACCACCGAGACACCACCGAAAACACCGATAAACTCATCTTT. Translated, it gives CALGVLGAPGLGDHHRDTTENTDKLIF.

A few counts support this clone. TCRdb's protein for this DNA is that of a much larger clone and differs from the translation at residue 12, likely a read error; the protein shown is the DNA translation. The gene calls are TRDV1 and TRDJ1; possibly TRDD2 for D (6 bases). The CDR3 totals 23 residues. Germline loops: CDR1 TSWWSYY, CDR2 QGS. V was cut by 0 bases and J by 0 bases, with 32 bases left in between. CDR3 residues: CALGELPLLRGEWDSAYTDKLIF. The CDR3 DNA sequence: TGTGCTCTTGGGGAACTTCCACTCCTACGAGGGGAGTGGGATTCAGCGTACACCGATAAACTCATCTTT.

About this clone itself: The protein TCRdb gives is from a much larger clone and does not agree with this DNA's translation at residue 5, likely a read error; the protein shown here comes from the DNA. The J gene is TRDJ1, the V gene TRDV2; 8 nucleotides agree with TRDD3. TCRdb carries no J gene annotation; the J gene was assigned here by matching the DNA with germline. CDR1 is GEAIGNYY and CDR2 is EKD in the germline V gene. This CDR3 comprises 16 residues. V gave up 2 bases and J gave up 3 bases; unmatched junction bases: 10. The CDR3 reads CACDIVGGFNSDKLIF. The CDR3 DNA reads TGTGCCTGTGACATCGTTGGGGGATTCAACTCCGATAAACTCATCTTT.

Worth noting for this clone: For this DNA, TCRdb reports the protein of a much larger clone, which diverges at residue 12, most likely from a read error; the protein presented here is translated directly from the DNA. The chain combines TRDV1 with TRDJ1; TRDD3 matches 9 bases. CDR3 length equals 19 residues. The V and J ends lost 2 bases and 1 base, in that order; junction bases with no gene match: 14. Germline values: CDR1 TSWWSYY, CDR2 QGS. This CDR3 reads CALGERITRGILPTDKLIF. The CDR3 nucleotides read TGTGCTCTTGGGGAAAGGATCACTAGGGGGATACTGCCCACCGATAAACTCATCTTT.

This clone has a count of ten or more. The chain links TRDV1 to TRDJ1, with 8 nucleotides matching TRDD3. TCRdb supplies no J gene; here it was assigned by aligning the nucleotide sequence to germline. This CDR3 spans 17 amino acids. CDR1 and CDR2 from the germline V gene are TSWWSYY and QGS. J was trimmed by 0 bases and V by 2 bases; bases with no gene match: 8. CDR3 coding DNA: TGTGCTCTTGGGGAAGTCTGGAGTGGGGGATACACCGATAAACTCATCTTT. The encoded protein is CALGEVWSGGYTDKLIF.

Worth noting for this clone: TCRdb's protein, taken from a much larger clone, differs from this DNA's translation at residue 7, likely owing to a read error; the protein displayed comes from the DNA. V is TRDV2 and J is TRDJ3, with 12 bases lining up with TRDD3. The J gene is not listed in TCRdb, so it was assigned here from a DNA match to germline. The CDR3 totals 23 residues. Germline V gene data show CDR1 as GEAIGNYY and CDR2 as EKD. The trim removed 0 bases at V and 0 bases at J, leaving 14 bases unmatched. CDR3 sequence reads: CACDTARVLGDTRGSWDTRQMFF. The CDR3, as DNA: TGTGCCTGTGACACCGCGCGGGTACTGGGGGATACACGGGGCTCCTGGGACACCCGACAGATGTTTTTC.

On this clone itself: The TCRdb protein comes from a much larger clone and disagrees with this DNA's translation at residue 7, likely due to a read error; the protein given here is derived from the DNA. The V and J genes are TRDV1 and TRDJ1, with 13 bases aligning to TRDD3. No J gene is reported in TCRdb; it was inferred here by comparing the DNA with germline. The germline CDR1 and CDR2 sequences are TSWWSYY and QGS. The V and J ends lost 4 bases and 3 bases, in that order; junction bases with no gene match: 20. CDR3 length: 21 residues. The DNA of the CDR3 is TGTGCTCTTGGGGGAACTCCCCTACACCACCTACTGGGGGATACGGCCGATAAACTCATCTTT. The encoded protein is CALGGTPLHHLLGDTADKLIF.

Comment on this clone: The protein TCRdb lists belongs to a much larger clone and differs from this DNA's translation at residue 5, which points to a read error; the protein shown is made from the DNA. The chain uses TRDV3 and TRDJ1; D uncertain. V was trimmed by 3 bases and J by 1 base, leaving 6 bases between them. Germline V lookup: CDR1 TVYSNPD, CDR2 GDNSRS (reference sequence). The CDR3 covers 11 residues. CDR3 nucleotides: TGTGCCTTCGAAACCACCGATAAACTCATCTTT. Its protein product is CAFETTDKLIF.

Ten or more counts support this clone. V is TRDV1 and J is TRDJ1; TRDD3 agrees at 8 bases. This CDR3 is built from 18 residues. Germline V gene lookup returns CDR1 TSWWSYY and CDR2 QGS. J lost 4 bases, V lost 5 bases, and 18 bases had no gene match. CDR3 protein: CALGNLLRTGGNGDKLIF. CDR3 nucleotides: TGTGCTCTTGGGAACCTCCTACGAACTGGGGGGAATGGCGATAAACTCATCTTT.

Only a few counts were recorded for this clone. A far larger clone is just one base off, so this is likely a read error. This same CDR3 is encoded by further DNA sequences in the sample. The J gene has no call, while the V gene is TRDV3; the DNA was not used to check the table's D call, TRDD3. This CDR3 region has 15 residues. Germline assignment: CDR1 TVYSNPD and CDR2 GDNSRS (reference sequence). Here the CDR3 reads CAFQAGGIYTDKLIF. The CDR3 region has the DNA TGTGCCTTTCAGGCTGGGGGAATATACACCGATAAACTCATCTTC.